This TCR beta chain was profiled in a study of blood T cell repertoires in COVID-19. Study details: The United States, Italy and Spain were the sources of the acute and convalescent COVID-19 samples. T cells, B-cell-depleted T cells, or PBMCs provided the cDNA or gDNA that served as material.

Germline values: CDR1 LNHDA, CDR2 SQIVND (reference sequence). Trimming left V 7 bases short and J 0 bases short, with 16 bases between. The CDR3 is 15 amino acids. In the original workflow: Scientists estimated how many nucleated cells there were by amplifying reference gene primers. Assay: immunoSEQ multiplex PCR; the TCRdb copy retains only in-frame clones and omits some. V, J and clone size reflect that table, while D and trimming were determined from the DNA. The sample contains 150,000 to 200,000 clones, 65% to 90% of which appear only once. The V gene is TRBV19, the J gene TRBJ2-7; TRBD1 might be the D (6 bases). The sequence came from a human donor in a cohort sampled during active COVID-19. Sequencing was performed on peripheral blood. The CDR3 DNA reads as TGTGCCAGTACCGCGGGTCCGGACAGCTCCTACGAGCAGTACTTC. Translated, it gives CASTAGPDSSYEQYF.